These 23 T cell receptor beta chains originate from one sample sequenced in a study of Graves' ophthalmopathy and Graves' hyperthyroidism. Amplified TCR beta CDR3 regions were obtained using RNA transcripts as template. First-round RT-PCR employed HTBI primers, with a second-round multiplex PCR after it. TCRdb reprocessed the multiplex PCR reads with MiXCR, giving one entry per CDR3 protein. This sample yields 560,000 or so distinct CDR3 sequences, of which roughly 39% are seen a single time; 3.5% to 4.5% belongs to the top ten. The sample was peripheral blood or thyroid tissue (not recorded which). These receptors all come from an adult man with Graves' hyperthyroidism.

V gene TRBV9 combines with J gene TRBJ2-1, with no clear D. In germline, CDR1 is SGDLS, CDR2 YYNGEE. The CDR3 is 15 residues long. V lost 6 bases, J lost 1 base, and 14 bases lay in between. The CDR3 coding sequence is TGTGCCAGCAATGAAGGAGTTCTGTCCTACAATGAGCAGTTCTTC. Protein sequence: CASNEGVLSYNEQFF.

This clonotype was counted many times. J is TRBJ1-6 and V is TRBV6-5; possible D gene TRBD1, 6 bases. The germline V gene has CDR1 MNHEY and CDR2 SVGAGI. V dropped 0 bases and J dropped 6 bases, with 15 bases sitting between them. CDR3 length: 17 residues. CDR3 DNA sequence: TGTGCCAGCAGTTACTCGGGGGGGGACACGATTAATTCACCCCTCCACTTT. Its translation is CASSYSGGDTINSPLHF.

This clonotype appeared many times. The chain combines TRBV2 with TRBJ1-5; D unresolved. CDR3 length: 15 residues. In germline, CDR1 is SNHLY, CDR2 FYNNEI. V was trimmed by 1 base and J by 2 bases, leaving 9 bases between them. Here the CDR3 DNA reads TGTGCCAGCAGTGAAGGCGGAGGTCGCAATCAGCCCCAGCATTTT. It codes for CASSEGGGRNQPQHF.

This clonotype has a single count. The J gene is TRBJ1-6, the V gene TRBV7-9; 12 bases map to TRBD1. This CDR3 has 18 residues. Germline lookup yields CDR1 SEHNR and CDR2 FQNEAQ (reference sequence). Germline trimming cut 3 bases from V and 7 bases from J; bases unmatched to any gene: 10. This CDR3 reads CASSFRDRGRGGNSPLHF. The CDR3 coding sequence is TGTGCCAGCAGCTTCCGGGACAGGGGGCGCGGAGGGAATTCACCCCTCCACTTT.

This chain uses TRBV29-1 with TRBJ2-3; 8 positions match TRBD2. The CDR3 length is 13 residues. CDR1 and CDR2 from the germline V gene are SQVTM and ANQGSEA. V lost 4 bases to trimming and J lost 2 bases; unmatched junction nucleotides: 2. This chain's CDR3 is CSVVGGATDTQYF. CDR3 DNA: TGCAGCGTTGTCGGGGGGGCCACAGATACGCAGTATTTT.

This clonotype was recorded many times. The rearrangement links TRBV24-1 to TRBJ2-5, with 8 bases lining up with TRBD2. Germline assignment: CDR1 KGHDR and CDR2 SFDVKD. V lost 5 bases, J lost 2 bases, and 0 bases stayed unmatched. CDR3 length: 13 residues. CDR3 amino acids: CATSGGGQETQYF. The CDR3 DNA follows: TGTGCCACCAGTGGCGGGGGGCAAGAGACCCAGTACTTC.

The chain couples TRBV25-1 to TRBJ2-7; D is possibly TRBD1 (5 bases). The CDR3 totals 17 residues. The germline gives CDR1 MGHDK, CDR2 SYGVNS. Trimming removed 9 bases at V and 2 bases at J, with 26 bases between. The CDR3 spells CASKNPLTSGAAYEQYF. CDR3 DNA sequence: TGTGCCAGTAAAAACCCCCTTACATCTGGGGCCGCCTACGAGCAGTACTTC.

This clonotype was counted at least ten times. This chain links TRBV19 with TRBJ2-7, with 11 bases identical to TRBD1. This CDR3 comprises 16 residues. V was clipped by 7 bases and J by 2 bases; unmatched bases: 10. The germline V gene has CDR1 LNHDA and CDR2 SQIVND (reference sequence). The CDR3 DNA reads as TGTGCCAGTATGATCCGGGCGGGACAGGGGGCCTACGAGCAGTACTTC. Amino acids: CASMIRAGQGAYEQYF.

This chain uses TRBV6-6 with TRBJ1-1, with 9 bases lining up with TRBD1. The germline V gene has CDR1 MNHNY and CDR2 SVGAGI (reference sequence). Trimming at V came to 4 bases and at J to 3 bases, leaving 0 bases not matched to a gene. The CDR3 contains 13 residues. CDR3: CASSWDRDTEAFF. CDR3 DNA: TGTGCCAGCAGTTGGGACAGGGACACTGAAGCTTTCTTT.

This clonotype was recorded at least ten times. This rearrangement joins TRBV7-3 to TRBJ2-5; 9 nucleotides line up with TRBD1. Germline-derived CDR1 and CDR2 are SGHTA and FQGTGA. The CDR3 extends over 15 amino acids. V gave up 2 bases and J gave up 5 bases; unmatched junction bases: 6. The CDR3 DNA reads as TGTGCCAGCAGCTTAGGGACAGGGATTGAGGAGACCCAGTACTTC. Amino acid sequence: CASSLGTGIEETQYF.

This chain connects TRBV4-1 to TRBJ2-5, with D possibly being TRBD2 (6 bases). The CDR3 sequence is 14 residues long. Trimming stripped 4 bases from V and 3 bases from J, with 12 bases between. Germline values: CDR1 MGHRA, CDR2 YSYEKL. This chain's CDR3 is CASSLTSTEETQYF. The CDR3 region has the DNA TGCGCCAGCAGCCTCACTAGCACGGAAGAGACCCAGTACTTC.

This clonotype was seen repeatedly, ten times or more. The chain couples TRBV11-2 to TRBJ1-5, with TRBD1 matching over 7 bases. V trimming: 5 bases; J trimming: 4 bases; junction bases outside the gene matches: 8. The CDR3 loop spans 15 amino acids. Per the germline V gene, CDR1 is SGHAT and CDR2 is FQNNGV. The CDR3 nucleotides are TGTGCCAGCAGCCCAGGGACAGCGCCTAATCAGCCCCAGCATTTT. Translating it yields CASSPGTAPNQPQHF. Full variable domain (outside the CDR3, taken from reference TRBV11-2 and TRBJ1-5): EAGVAQSPRYKIIEKRQSVAFWCNPISGHATLYWYQQILGQGPKLLIQFQNNGVVDDSQLPKDRFSAERLKGVDSTLKIQPAKLEDSAVYLCASSPGTAPNQPQHFGDGTRLSIL.

This clonotype has more than one count but fewer than ten. V gene TRBV18 combines with J gene TRBJ2-7, with D maybe TRBD2 (6 bases). From germline, CDR1 is KGHSH and CDR2 LQKENI. CDR3 length: 15 residues. The germline V and J ends were trimmed by 3 bases and 0 bases, with 12 bases remaining between them. The CDR3 bases are TGTGCCAGCTCACCTCCTCTAGCGAGCTCCTACGAGCAGTACTTC. Amino acid sequence: CASSPPLASSYEQYF.

The V and J genes are TRBV7-6 and TRBJ1-2, with TRBD1 matching 7 bases. Germline V gives CDR1 SGHVS, CDR2 FNYEAQ. CDR3 length: 16 residues. V trimming: 8 bases; J trimming: 0 bases; junction bases outside the gene matches: 12. The CDR3 DNA reads as TGTGCCAGCGCGGATCCCCGGGACAGCACTAACTATGGCTACACCTTC. The encoded protein is CASADPRDSTNYGYTF.

A remark on this clonotype: The junction differs from germline at one of its ends, possibly a read error. The V and J genes are TRBV7-2 and TRBJ1-1, with a weak D call TRBD1 (6 bases). From germline, CDR1 is SGHTA and CDR2 FQGNSA. The CDR3 is 15 residues long. The CDR3 nucleotides are TGCGCCAGCAGCTTGGAGGGGGTTATGAACACTGAAGCTTTCTTT. Translating gives CASSLEGVMNTEAFF. The complete variable domain, with remaining parts taken from reference TRBV7-2 and TRBJ1-1, reads GAGVSQSPSNKVTEKGKDVELRCDPISGHTALYWYRQSLGQGLEFLIYFQGNSAPDKSGLPSDRFSAERTGGSVSTLTIQRTQQEDSAVYLCASSLEGVMNTEAFFGQGTRLTVV.

This rearrangement joins TRBV29-1 to TRBJ2-3, with TRBD1 matching 9 bases. The germline gives CDR1 SQVTM, CDR2 ANQGSEA. There are 16 residues in the CDR3. J lost 2 bases, V lost 0 bases, and 6 bases had no gene match. The DNA of the CDR3 is TGCAGCGTTGAAGATATTTGGGACAGGGACACAGATACGCAGTATTTT. Translation gives CSVEDIWDRDTDTQYF.

The sample holds one count of this clonotype. V usage is TRBV2 and J usage is TRBJ1-2; 7 nucleotides line up with TRBD1. The CDR3 is 14 residues long. Trimming took 5 bases from V and 4 from J; bases not matched to a gene: 7. Germline loops: CDR1 SNHLY, CDR2 FYNNEI. The CDR3 bases are TGTGCCAGCAGTTTCACAGGGGTCGGCTATGGCTACACCTTC. This sequence encodes CASSFTGVGYGYTF.

This chain joins TRBV20-1 and TRBJ1-4; a possible D gene is TRBD1 (5 bases). The CDR3 sequence is 12 residues long. Germline V CDR1 and CDR2: DFQATT, SNEGSKA (reference sequence). V dropped 5 bases and J dropped 16 bases, with 20 bases sitting between them. CDR3 in DNA: TGCAGTGCTCCCTGGAACGCAGGGACCGCGTTTTTT. Protein product: CSAPWNAGTAFF.

This chain joins TRBV7-9 and TRBJ2-7, with 10 bases fitting TRBD1. The length of the CDR3 is 15 residues. Trimming took 3 bases from V and 2 from J; bases not matched to a gene: 4. The V gene's germline CDR1 is SEHNR and CDR2 FQNEAQ (reference sequence). CDR3 coding DNA: TGTGCCAGCAGCTTTTCCGGGACAGGGGCCTACGAGCAGTACTTC. It codes for CASSFSGTGAYEQYF.

The chain is built from TRBV7-6 and TRBJ2-2; possible D gene TRBD2, 6 bases. Germline assignment: CDR1 SGHVS and CDR2 FNYEAQ. V lost 2 bases to trimming and J lost 8 bases, with 18 bases between them. The CDR3 runs 16 residues. CDR3 loop: CASSLLIQGGLGELFF. The CDR3, as DNA: TGTGCCAGCAGCTTACTGATTCAGGGAGGATTGGGGGAGCTGTTTTTT.

As concerns this clonotype: The CDR3 carries no conserved terminal phenylalanine or tryptophan, so it likely arises from a read error. In DNA form, the CDR3 reads TGTGCCAGTAGTATAGATATCACAGGGGGCAGAGAGACCCAGTACCTC. Translated, it gives CASSIDITGGRETQYL. The chain joins TRBV19 to TRBJ2-5; 9 bases agree with TRBD1. The junction had 6 bases not matched to a gene; V was cut back by 0 bases and J by 4 bases. This CDR3 is 16 amino acids long. Germline assignment: CDR1 LNHDA and CDR2 SQIVND (reference sequence).

This clonotype was recorded many times. The genes are TRBV7-2 and TRBJ1-2, with TRBD1 identical over 9 bases. CDR3 size: 14 residues. With 5 bases clipped from V and 8 bases from J, the junction kept 9 bases outside the gene matches. Germline-derived CDR1 and CDR2 are SGHTA and FQGNSA. Here the CDR3 reads CASSRTGGGGGYTF. CDR3 coding DNA: TGTGCCAGCAGCCGAACAGGGGGCGGAGGGGGCTACACCTTC.

This clonotype has ten or more counts. CDR3 protein: CASSLDRGRNQETQYF. The CDR3 DNA follows: TGTGCCAGCAGCTTAGATCGGGGACGGAATCAAGAGACCCAGTACTTC. V is TRBV7-9 and J is TRBJ2-5; D may correspond to TRBD1 or TRBD2 (5 bases each). Between the trimmed V and J ends, which lost 1 base and 2 bases, there was a span of 14 bases. Germline CDR1 SEHNR, CDR2 FQNEAQ (reference sequence). This CDR3 region has 16 residues.